This T cell receptor (beta chain) was documented in a study of identical twins. This clonotype was picked up a small number of times. Its antigen is still unknown. The authors used template switching to add a universal primer site and gave cDNA unique molecular identifiers. TCRdb reprocessed the 5' RACE reads with MiXCR, giving one entry per CDR3 protein. The data show fewer than 250,000 distinct CDR3 sequences, roughly 7.5% seen once. Regarding the study as a whole: Instead of following the same donors, the conclusions were based on cross-sectional statistical analysis. Cord blood's abundant beta clonotypes had fewer insertions, unlike memory repertoires.

Separately, the same data were catalogued under a study of yellow fever vaccine responses in identical twins. Per that study: Twins' vaccine T cell response reportedly gave the appearance of partial convergence and partial personalization.

The sample taken for sequencing was CD8+ T cells sorted from blood. This TCR came from a woman younger than 30 in good health.

CDR3 protein: CASSPGTSFAGELFF. Here the CDR3 DNA reads TGTGCCAGCAGCCCGGGGACTAGCTTCGCCGGGGAGCTGTTTTTT. The chain couples TRBV9 to TRBJ2-2; TRBD2 matches 9 bases. CDR3 length: 15 residues. In germline, CDR1 is SGDLS, CDR2 YYNGEE. The V segment lost 4 bases and the J segment 6 bases; nucleotides outside the gene matches: 7.